This T cell receptor (beta chain) came from a study of blood T cell repertoires in COVID-19. Study information: The United States, Italy and Spain provided the acute and convalescent COVID-19 samples. The cDNA or gDNA used as material had been derived from T cells, B-cell-depleted T cells, or PBMCs.

Germline CDR1 is SGHTA and CDR2 is FQGTGA. J lost 2 bases, V lost 3 bases, and 2 bases had no gene match. The length of the CDR3 is 14 residues. Original processing methods: Nucleated cell number was recorded as an estimate derived from reference gene primer amplification. Assay: immunoSEQ multiplex PCR; the TCRdb copy retains only in-frame clones and omits some. The DNA was the basis for D and trimming; V, J and clone size are from that table. The sample consists of tens of thousands of clones, roughly 71% of them appearing once. This chain links TRBV7-3 with TRBJ2-5; 8 bases line up with TRBD2. The receptor was derived from a woman aged 80 or older with acute or convalescent COVID-19. The specimen was peripheral blood. As DNA, the CDR3 is TGTGCCAGCAGCTTTATAGCGGGACAAGAGACCCAGTACTTC. This encodes CASSFIAGQETQYF.